This TCR beta chain comes out of a study of identical twins (dated by TCRdb to 2015 to 2016). The study in broad terms: To test whether fetal clonotypes persist, this study deep-sequenced TCR alpha and beta repertoires from monozygotic twins, from unrelated adults of various ages, and from cord blood. Replicate twin experiments were performed at different times using different library preparation protocols to rule out contamination.

The method behind the library was 5' RACE. The sequencing machine was an Illumina HiSeq 2000. Template switching introduced a universal primer binding site; the final cDNA contained a unique molecular identifier, enabling accurate counting of TCR cDNA molecules. Specific primers in the conserved constant-segment region were used to synthesize first-strand cDNA for the TCR alpha and beta chains. Each cDNA library was double barcoded, with a SMART-Mk sample barcode plus Illumina barcodes, to control for contamination. TruSeq adapter sequences and Illumina sample barcodes were added in two successive PCR steps. TCR alpha and beta cDNA libraries were sequenced on the Illumina HiSeq platform with custom primers. Regarding the original processing steps: Raw reads were processed with MiGEC to extract unique molecular identifiers, and MiXCR was used to determine CDR3 positions. For each individual, recombination models were inferred using an EM algorithm with the repgenHMM and IGoR tools. Shared clonotype analysis was performed with the tcR package in R, normalizing sharing by the product of cloneset sizes. To study raw recombination free of thymic and clonal selection effects, out-of-frame nonproductive sequences were analyzed. The raw public data were reprocessed by TCRdb itself: fastp quality trimming at Q25, MiXCR clonotype calling, in-frame beta chains only. Duplicate CDR3 protein sequences are folded into a single record with the most common DNA and genes. None of the V and J calls come from the authors' own analysis; TCRdb made them. For this sample there are about 470,000 distinct CDR3 sequences; roughly 26% appear just once. The ten largest account for approximately 2.9% of the sample.

Only healthy Caucasian donors were included. The twin cohort consisted of three pairs of female monozygotic twins, all aged about 18 to 29 years. Positive isolation kits from Invitrogen were used to isolate CD4+ and CD8+ T cell populations. General study outcomes and caveats: In monozygotic twins, out-of-frame TCR alpha sharing was systematically underestimated by recombination models, although the models agreed with sharing between unrelated individuals. Fewer insertions were carried by abundant cord blood beta clonotypes; a weaker similar trend was observed in young adult naive repertoires, while no such trend was observed in memory repertoires. Compared with coincidental sharing between unrelated individuals, an excess of low generation-probability sequences was observed among out-of-frame TCR alpha sequences shared between twins. Because the same donors could not be followed over many years, the conclusions depended on cross-sectional statistical analysis. The excess sharing between twins in beta out-of-frame sequences was weaker because fewer shared sequences reduced the signal-to-noise ratio. Invariant T cells such as MAIT and iNKT could partly confound zero-insertion analyses, although diverse VJ usage argued against such confounding for most clonotypes.

This clonotype was detected a few times. Its antigen target is currently unknown. Base qualities were left out, and no much larger clone turns up one base away. Inclusive of the bounding cysteine and phenylalanine, the CDR3 is 15 residues long. The retained sequence is limited to the CDR3, 45 bases, with the frame set at the first base. Trimming costs V 3 bases and J 0 bases, and their ends lie 9 bases apart. Another study also made use of these data, one on T cells expressing NK-cell markers. As described in the second report: Three sorted T-cell subsets (CD3+CD56+NKG2C+, CD3+CD56+NKG2C- and CD3+CD56-NKG2C+) from roughly 8 donors had their TCR beta-chain repertoires profiled. Among the eight sequenced donors, only one was HCMV-seronegative, while the other seven were HCMV-seropositive. To restrict sorting to alphabetaTCR-expressing T cells, an anti-gammadeltaTCR antibody was added in several experiments. In five to seven donors, the dominant CD3+CD56+NKG2C+ clonotypes were among the top 10 CD8+ clonotypes and accounted for 1.0-7.0% of CD8+ T cells. Those dominant clonotypes were again the most abundant among CD3+CD56-NKG2C+ cells in a handful of donors, at about 28.3-60.1%. It remained unclear whether the expanded NKG2C-expressing T cell clones were specific for HCMV antigens. All eight donors whose samples were sequenced were randomly selected healthy volunteers, three of them men and five women. To determine HCMV serostatus, a commercial ELISA kit was used to detect HCMV-specific IgG in serum. MIGEC handled demultiplexing of the reads and grouping by UMI, while MiTCR was used to assemble and quantify clonotypes. Only TCR cDNA sequences supported by at least two reads were kept to exclude erroneous sequences. The tcR package was used for downstream repertoire analysis, and clonotypes were matched between fractions using CDR3 nucleotide sequence together with V segment. VDJmatch was used to annotate antigen specificity against VDJdb, with one amino acid substitution allowed in CDR3.

The chain was built from TRBV12-3 or TRBV12-4 and TRBJ1-3; no D gene call is confident. Source material: CD4+ T cells sorted from blood. The receptor comes from a woman between 18 and 29 years old in good health. The CDR3 region: CASSFSGGSGNTIYF. The DNA is as follows: TGTGCCAGCAGTTTTAGCGGAGGCTCTGGAAACACCATATATTTT.